This T cell receptor (beta chain) was captured in a study of control samples from healthy donors and cancer patients. The CDR3 has 13 residues. Germline-derived CDR1 and CDR2 are SNHLY and FYNNEI. V was cut by 3 bases and J by 4 bases, with 7 bases left in between. Profiled with immunoSEQ multiplex PCR; TCRdb holds only in-frame clones, not every one. Among over 85,000 clones listed, over 90% were seen once. What was sequenced was blood. The clonotype comes from a woman between 25 and 40 years old in good health. The V gene is TRBV2, the J gene TRBJ1-5, with D unclear. CDR3 bases: TGTGCCAGCAGTGAGTCCCAGAATCAGCCCCAGCATTTT. This codes for CASSESQNQPQHF.